This is a list of T cell receptor beta chains from one sample in a study of CD8+ T cells in alopecia areata. Clones were read by immunoSEQ multiplex PCR, and TCRdb kept only the in-frame ones, dropping some. The table includes 95,000 to 100,000 clones, almost 60% detected once. The sequencing used CD8+ T cells sorted from blood, collected at approximately week 56, from a patient treated with tofacitinib. Every receptor here comes from a human donor with alopecia areata. The CDR3 runs from the conserved cysteine through the conserved F or W. A D gene is named only where the DNA matches it firmly. Expanded clones are given a class, and other clones once, few, many or no size at all.

D gene	clone size	V gene	J gene	CDR3 protein	CDR3 DNA
TRBD2	-	TRBV7-2	TRBJ2-5	CASSLSPSGGQETQYF	TGTGCCAGCAGCTTATCCCCTAGCGGGGGCCAAGAGACCCAGTACTTC
-	-	TRBV29-1	TRBJ1-2	CSVEFGDYGYTF	TGCAGCGTTGAATTTGGGGACTATGGCTACACCTTC
-	-	TRBV19	TRBJ2-7	CARIRDGGESSYEQYF	TGTGCCAGAATCAGAGACGGGGGCGAGAGCTCCTACGAGCAGTACTTC
-	few	TRBV29-1	TRBJ1-1	CSVGGRVKGSNTEAFF	TGCAGCGTTGGGGGTCGGGTAAAGGGGTCGAACACTGAAGCTTTCTTT
-	-	TRBV11-2	TRBJ2-2	CASSPNRATGELFF	TGTGCCAGCAGCCCAAACAGGGCCACCGGGGAGCTGTTTTTT
-	-	TRBV4-1	TRBJ2-1	CASSLGAGGEQFF	TGCGCCAGCAGCCTCGGGGCCGGGGGTGAGCAGTTCTTC
-	-	TRBV7-8	TRBJ2-3	CASSLGGWATDTQYF	TGTGCCAGCAGCTTAGGTGGCTGGGCAACAGATACGCAGTATTTT
-	few	TRBV7-3	TRBJ2-7	CASSPLRDRGQTFYEQYF	TGTGCCAGCAGTCCCCTGCGGGATAGGGGGCAGACCTTCTACGAGCAGTACTTC
TRBD1	-	TRBV14	TRBJ2-2	CASRSGQGTGELFF	TGTGCCAGCAGGTCCGGACAGGGGACCGGGGAGCTGTTTTTT
TRBD1	-	TRBV27	TRBJ1-2	CASSLGTGGGGYTF	TGTGCCAGCAGTCTTGGGACAGGGGGCGGGGGCTACACCTTC
-	-	TRBV6-5	TRBJ2-7	CASSLGQGSYEQYF	TGTGCCAGCAGCCTCGGGCAGGGATCCTACGAGCAGTACTTC
TRBD2	few	TRBV2	TRBJ2-2	CASSGGEGWLTGELFF	TGTGCCAGCAGCGGAGGGGAGGGTTGGCTCACCGGGGAGCTGTTTTTT
-	few	TRBV27	TRBJ1-2	CASSFVGFYGYTF	TGTGCCAGCAGTTTTGTCGGGTTCTATGGCTACACCTTC
-	-	TRBV30	TRBJ2-7	CAWSQSYEQYF	TGTGCCTGGAGTCAGTCCTACGAGCAGTACTTC
TRBD2	-	TRBV5-6	TRBJ2-7	CASSTGRRGLYEQYF	TGTGCCAGCAGCACCGGGAGGAGGGGCCTATACGAGCAGTACTTC
-	-	TRBV5-1	TRBJ2-5	CASSLETDGKETQYF	TGCGCCAGCAGCTTGGAGACGGACGGAAAAGAGACCCAGTACTTC
TRBD2	-	TRBV27	TRBJ2-2	CASSSSGGRSGELFF	TGTGCCAGCAGTTCCTCGGGGGGGAGAAGCGGGGAGCTGTTTTTT
-	-	TRBV2	TRBJ1-5	CASSNSQPQHF	TGTGCCAGCAGTAACTCTCAGCCCCAGCATTTT
TRBD1	few	TRBV10-3	TRBJ2-5	CASKGQGQETQYF	TGTGCCAGCAAAGGACAGGGTCAGGAGACCCAGTACTTC
TRBD1	few	TRBV27	TRBJ2-5	CASSLGRGLRETQYF	TGTGCCAGCAGTTTAGGCAGGGGGCTCCGGGAGACCCAGTACTTC
-	once	TRBV7-9	TRBJ2-1	CASSFNEQFF	TGTGCCAGCAGCTTCAATGAGCAGTTCTTC
TRBD1	few	TRBV5-1	TRBJ2-2	CASTNRGWRNTGELFF	TGCGCCAGCACGAACAGGGGGTGGCGGAACACCGGGGAGCTGTTTTTT
-	-	TRBV20-1	TRBJ2-7	CSARSRSEQYF	TGCAGTGCTAGGTCCCGTTCCGAGCAGTACTTC
TRBD1	few	TRBV23-1	TRBJ1-2	CASSQEPGQREYGYTF	TGCGCCAGCAGTCAAGAACCGGGACAGAGAGAATATGGCTACACCTTC
-	-	TRBV6-5	TRBJ1-1	CASSYKGTEAFF	TGTGCCAGCAGTTACAAGGGCACTGAAGCTTTCTTT
-	-	TRBV4-1	TRBJ2-4	CASSRGIIDIQYF	TGCGCCAGCAGCCGGGGGATTATTGACATTCAGTACTTC
TRBD1	many	TRBV5-1	TRBJ1-1	CASSLRQGQVGSTEAFF	TGCGCCAGCAGCCTACGACAGGGACAGGTGGGAAGCACTGAAGCTTTCTTT
-	-	TRBV13	TRBJ2-7	CASSAKGGSYEQYF	TGTGCCAGCAGCGCTAAGGGGGGGAGCTACGAGCAGTACTTC
-	-	TRBV5-6	TRBJ2-7	CASSTGLSYEQYF	TGTGCCAGCAGTACAGGGTTGTCCTACGAGCAGTACTTC
-	-	TRBV29-1	TRBJ1-2	CSVEDRRGRDYGYTF	TGCAGCGTTGAAGACCGCAGGGGACGGGACTATGGCTACACCTTC
-	-	TRBV6-1	TRBJ2-7	CASSEGAARISYEQYF	TGTGCCAGCAGTGAAGGAGCTGCGCGTATCTCCTACGAGCAGTACTTC
-	-	TRBV4-1	TRBJ2-1	CASSQTQAPYNEQFF	TGCGCCAGCAGCCAAACACAGGCCCCTTACAATGAGCAGTTCTTC
-	-	TRBV30	TRBJ2-7	CAWTPSSRSYEQYF	TGTGCCTGGACCCCAAGTTCAAGATCCTACGAGCAGTACTTC
-	-	TRBV13	TRBJ2-3	CASSLGGTDTQYF	TGTGCCAGCAGCTTAGGCGGTACAGATACGCAGTATTTT
-	-	TRBV6-6	TRBJ2-7	CASSDRSTSYEQYF	TGTGCCAGCAGTGACAGGTCTACCTCCTACGAGCAGTACTTC
-	-	TRBV5-6	TRBJ2-1	CASSLFGSSYNEQFF	TGTGCCAGCAGCTTGTTCGGGAGCTCCTACAATGAGCAGTTCTTC
TRBD2	few	TRBV11-2	TRBJ2-5	CASSLELADQETQYF	TGTGCCAGCAGCTTAGAACTAGCGGACCAAGAGACCCAGTACTTC
-	few	TRBV30	TRBJ2-3	CAWSPLGLGTDTQYF	TGTGCCTGGAGCCCCCTTGGACTGGGGACAGATACGCAGTATTTT
TRBD1	-	TRBV7-2	TRBJ2-7	CASSADRADHEQYF	TGTGCCAGCAGCGCGGACAGGGCAGACCACGAGCAGTACTTC
TRBD1	few	TRBV6-6	TRBJ1-1	CASIQNHRGMNTEAFF	TGTGCCAGCATCCAGAATCACAGGGGAATGAACACTGAAGCTTTCTTT
-	-	TRBV27	TRBJ1-1	CASSWGSNTEAFF	TGTGCCAGCAGTTGGGGGAGCAACACTGAAGCTTTCTTT
-	-	TRBV7-8	TRBJ1-1	CASSYDSGTEAFF	TGTGCCAGCAGCTACGACAGCGGCACTGAAGCTTTCTTT
-	few	TRBV10-2	TRBJ2-5	CATGDGLQETQYF	TGCGCCACCGGGGACGGGCTCCAAGAGACCCAGTACTTC
-	few	TRBV5-5	TRBJ2-2	CASSPQPSGGNTGELFF	TGTGCCAGCAGCCCGCAACCGTCTGGGGGGAACACCGGGGAGCTGTTTTTT
-	-	TRBV5-6	TRBJ2-3	CASSLLAEDTQYF	TGTGCCAGCAGCTTGTTAGCTGAGGATACGCAGTATTTT
-	-	TRBV19	TRBJ1-5	CASSSGRQSNQPQHF	TGTGCCAGTAGTTCAGGGAGACAAAGCAATCAGCCCCAGCATTTT
-	-	TRBV4-1	TRBJ2-1	CASSQEEQPYNEQFF	TGCGCCAGCAGCCAAGAGGAGCAGCCCTACAATGAGCAGTTCTTC
TRBD2	once	TRBV29-1	TRBJ2-5	CSARRVAGLQETQYF	TGCAGCGCCCGACGCGTAGCGGGATTACAAGAGACCCAGTACTTC
-	few	TRBV13	TRBJ2-5	CASSSREGRARETQYF	TGTGCCAGCAGCTCCCGGGAAGGCAGGGCAAGGGAGACCCAGTACTTC
-	-	TRBV6-1	TRBJ1-1	CASPFPGDYTEAFF	TGTGCCAGCCCTTTCCCCGGAGATTACACTGAAGCTTTCTTT
-	-	TRBV19	TRBJ1-5	CASSEVRGAAQPQHF	TGTGCCAGCAGTGAGGTTAGGGGGGCCGCTCAGCCCCAGCATTTT
TRBD1	-	TRBV7-2	TRBJ2-1	CASSFRQGTYNEQFF	TGTGCCAGCAGCTTTCGACAGGGGACCTACAATGAGCAGTTCTTC
-	-	TRBV4-2	TRBJ1-2	CASSLRGRRMDGYTF	TGTGCCAGCAGCTTACGAGGAAGACGGATGGATGGCTACACCTTC